The 3 T cell receptor beta chains reported below all come from one sample, sequenced in a study of blood T cell repertoires in COVID-19. Method: immunoSEQ multiplex PCR; TCRdb's copy keeps in-frame clones and lacks some. The sample has more than 200,000 clones, approximately 80% seen once. The source material was peripheral blood. The receptors derive from a woman over 75 with active or convalescent COVID-19.

This clone was counted only a few times. The chain combines TRBV7-2 with TRBJ1-3, with a weak D call TRBD1 (5 bases). The CDR3 is 17 residues long. Trimming removed 0 bases from V and 4 bases from J, with 16 bases in between. CDR1 and CDR2 from the germline V gene are SGHTA and FQGNSA. The CDR3 DNA reads TGTGCCAGCAGCTTAGCAGCCGCCAGGGCGGTCGGAAACACCATATATTTT. Translating it yields CASSLAAARAVGNTIYF.

The V gene is TRBV5-1, the J gene TRBJ2-3; 8 bases are shared with TRBD2. This CDR3 is built from 15 residues. V was clipped by 1 base and J by 3 bases; unmatched bases: 4. Germline CDR1 reads SGHRS; CDR2 reads YFSETQ. CDR3 sequence: CASSLPQRETDTQYF. CDR3 coding DNA: TGCGCCAGCAGCTTGCCCCAGCGGGAGACAGATACGCAGTATTTT.

This clone was detected only a few times. J is TRBJ1-4 and V is TRBV28; 9 bases agree with TRBD1. V lost 2 bases, J lost 14 bases, and 0 bases stayed unmatched. This CDR3 has 11 residues. Germline V gene data show CDR1 as MDHEN and CDR2 as SYDVKM. The CDR3 region has the DNA TGTGCCAGCAGTTTAGGACAGGGGCTGTTTTTT. It codes for CASSLGQGLFF.